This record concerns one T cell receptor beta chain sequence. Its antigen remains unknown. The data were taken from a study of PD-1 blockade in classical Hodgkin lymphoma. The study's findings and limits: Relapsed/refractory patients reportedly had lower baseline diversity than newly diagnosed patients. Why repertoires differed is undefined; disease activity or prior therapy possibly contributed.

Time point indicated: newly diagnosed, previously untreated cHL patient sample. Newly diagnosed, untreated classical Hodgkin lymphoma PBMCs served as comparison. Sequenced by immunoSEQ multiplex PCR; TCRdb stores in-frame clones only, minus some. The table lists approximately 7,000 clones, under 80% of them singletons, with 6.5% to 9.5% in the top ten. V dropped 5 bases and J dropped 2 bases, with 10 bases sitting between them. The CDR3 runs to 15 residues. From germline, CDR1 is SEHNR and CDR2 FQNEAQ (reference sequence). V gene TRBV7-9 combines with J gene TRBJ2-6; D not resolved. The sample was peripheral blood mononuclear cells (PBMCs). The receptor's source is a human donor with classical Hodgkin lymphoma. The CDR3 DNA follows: TGTGCCAGCAGCCATACTTTTCCTGGGGCCAACGTCCTGACTTTC. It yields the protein CASSHTFPGANVLTF.